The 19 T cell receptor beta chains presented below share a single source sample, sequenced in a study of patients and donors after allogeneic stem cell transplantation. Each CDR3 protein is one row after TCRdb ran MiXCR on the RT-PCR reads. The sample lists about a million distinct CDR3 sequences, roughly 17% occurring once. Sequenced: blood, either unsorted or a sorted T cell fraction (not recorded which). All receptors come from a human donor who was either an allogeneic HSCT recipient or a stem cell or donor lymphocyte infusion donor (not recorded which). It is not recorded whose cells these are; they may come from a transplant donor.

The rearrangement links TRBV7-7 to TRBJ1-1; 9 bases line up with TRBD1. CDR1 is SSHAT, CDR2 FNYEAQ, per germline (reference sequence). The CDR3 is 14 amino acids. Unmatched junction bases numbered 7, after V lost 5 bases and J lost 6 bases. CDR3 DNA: TGTGCCAGCAGCCCGCGGACAGGGGAAGCTGAAGCTTTCTTT. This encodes CASSPRTGEAEAFF.

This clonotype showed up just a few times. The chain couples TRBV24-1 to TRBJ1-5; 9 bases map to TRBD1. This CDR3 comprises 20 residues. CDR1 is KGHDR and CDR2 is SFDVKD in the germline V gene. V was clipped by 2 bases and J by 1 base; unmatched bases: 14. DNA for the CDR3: TGTGCCACCAGTGATTCAGGGACAGGGAGTCTGGGGTCGAGCAATCAGCCCCAGCATTTT. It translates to CATSDSGTGSLGSSNQPQHF.

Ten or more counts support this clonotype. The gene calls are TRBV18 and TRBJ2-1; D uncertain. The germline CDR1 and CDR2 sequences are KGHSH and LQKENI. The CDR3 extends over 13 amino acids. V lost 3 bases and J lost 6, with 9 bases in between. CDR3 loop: CASSPQKINEQFF. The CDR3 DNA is TGTGCCAGCTCACCGCAGAAGATCAATGAGCAGTTCTTC.

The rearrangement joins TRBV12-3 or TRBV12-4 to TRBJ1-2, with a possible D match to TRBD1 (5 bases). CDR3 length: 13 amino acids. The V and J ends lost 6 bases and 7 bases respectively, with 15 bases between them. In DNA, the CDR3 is TGTGCCAGCAGCCTGACAGACAAAGTTGGCTACACCTTC. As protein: CASSLTDKVGYTF.

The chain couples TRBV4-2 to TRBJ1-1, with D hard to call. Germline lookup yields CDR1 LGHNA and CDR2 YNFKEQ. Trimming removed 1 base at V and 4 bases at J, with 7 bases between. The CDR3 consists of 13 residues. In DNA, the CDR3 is TGTGCCAGCAGCCAAGGTGCATTCACTGAAGCTTTCTTT. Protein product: CASSQGAFTEAFF.

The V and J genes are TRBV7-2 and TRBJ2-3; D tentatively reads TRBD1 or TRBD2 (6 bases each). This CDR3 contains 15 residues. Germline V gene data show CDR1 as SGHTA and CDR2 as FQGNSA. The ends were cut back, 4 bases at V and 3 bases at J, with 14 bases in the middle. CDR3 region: CASSSGAQGTDTQYF. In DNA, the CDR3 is TGTGCCAGCAGCTCGGGGGCCCAAGGAACAGATACGCAGTATTTT. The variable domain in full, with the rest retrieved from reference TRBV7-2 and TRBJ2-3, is GAGVSQSPSNKVTEKGKDVELRCDPISGHTALYWYRQSLGQGLEFLIYFQGNSAPDKSGLPSDRFSAERTGGSVSTLTIQRTQQEDSAVYLCASSSGAQGTDTQYFGPGTRLTVL.

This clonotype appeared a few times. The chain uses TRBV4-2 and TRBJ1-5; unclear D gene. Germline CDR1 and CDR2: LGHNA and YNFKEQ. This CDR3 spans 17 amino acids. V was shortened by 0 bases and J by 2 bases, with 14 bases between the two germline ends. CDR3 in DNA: TGTGCCAGCAGCCAAGATAGGCAACTCAGCGGCAATCAGCCCCAGCATTTT. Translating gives CASSQDRQLSGNQPQHF.

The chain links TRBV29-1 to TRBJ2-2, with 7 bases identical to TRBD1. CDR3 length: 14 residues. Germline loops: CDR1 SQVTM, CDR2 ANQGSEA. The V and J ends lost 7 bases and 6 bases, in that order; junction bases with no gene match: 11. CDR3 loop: CSATTGAWPGELFF. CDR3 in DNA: TGCAGCGCAACTACAGGGGCATGGCCCGGGGAGCTGTTTTTT.

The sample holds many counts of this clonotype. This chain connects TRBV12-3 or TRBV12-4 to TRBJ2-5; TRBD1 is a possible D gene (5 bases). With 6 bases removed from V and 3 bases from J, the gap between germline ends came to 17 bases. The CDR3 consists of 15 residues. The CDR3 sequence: CASSPGWGSKETQYF. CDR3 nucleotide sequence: TGTGCCAGCAGCCCAGGGTGGGGAAGTAAAGAGACCCAGTACTTC.

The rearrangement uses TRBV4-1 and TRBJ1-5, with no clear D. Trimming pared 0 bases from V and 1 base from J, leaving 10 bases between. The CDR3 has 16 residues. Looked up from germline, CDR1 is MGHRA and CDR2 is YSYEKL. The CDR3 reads CASSQEGSLSNQPQHF. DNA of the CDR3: TGCGCCAGCAGCCAAGAGGGATCCTTAAGCAATCAGCCCCAGCATTTT.

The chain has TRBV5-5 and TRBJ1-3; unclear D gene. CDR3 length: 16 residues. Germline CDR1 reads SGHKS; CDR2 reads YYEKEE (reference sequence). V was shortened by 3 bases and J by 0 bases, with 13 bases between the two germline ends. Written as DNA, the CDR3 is TGTGCCAGCAGCTCATCGGGTCTCAGCTCTGGAAACACCATATATTTT. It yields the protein CASSSSGLSSGNTIYF.

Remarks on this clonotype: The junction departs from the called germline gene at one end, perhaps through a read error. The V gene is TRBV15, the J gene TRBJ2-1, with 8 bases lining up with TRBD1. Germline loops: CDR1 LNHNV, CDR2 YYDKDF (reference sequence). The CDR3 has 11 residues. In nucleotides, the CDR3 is TGTGCCACCAGCAAGACAGGGGAGCGGTTCTTC. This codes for CATSKTGERFF.

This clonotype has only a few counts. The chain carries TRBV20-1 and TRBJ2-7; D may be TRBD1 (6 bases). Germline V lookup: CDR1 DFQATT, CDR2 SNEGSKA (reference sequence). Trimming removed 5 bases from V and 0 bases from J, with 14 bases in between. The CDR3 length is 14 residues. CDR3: CSASDGRGSYEQYF. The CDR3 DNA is TGCAGTGCTTCCGACGGCAGGGGCTCCTACGAGCAGTACTTC.

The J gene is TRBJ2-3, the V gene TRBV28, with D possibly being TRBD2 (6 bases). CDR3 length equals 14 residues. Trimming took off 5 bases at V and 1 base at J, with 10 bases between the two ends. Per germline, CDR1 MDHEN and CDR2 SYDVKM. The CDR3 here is CASSTSSGTDTQYF. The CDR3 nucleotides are TGTGCCAGCAGTACCTCTAGCGGCACAGATACGCAGTATTTT. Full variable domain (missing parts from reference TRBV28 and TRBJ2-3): DVKVTQSSRYLVKRTGEKVFLECVQDMDHENMFWYRQDPGLGLRLIYFSYDVKMKEKGDIPEGYSVSREKKERFSLILESASTNQTSMYLCASSTSSGTDTQYFGPGTRLTVL.

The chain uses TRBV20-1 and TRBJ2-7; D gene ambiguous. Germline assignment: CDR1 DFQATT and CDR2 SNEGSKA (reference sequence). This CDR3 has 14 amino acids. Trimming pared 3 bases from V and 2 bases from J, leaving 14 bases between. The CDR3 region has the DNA TGCAGTGCTAGCAGCGATAGCACTACCTACGAGCAGTACTTC. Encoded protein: CSASSDSTTYEQYF.

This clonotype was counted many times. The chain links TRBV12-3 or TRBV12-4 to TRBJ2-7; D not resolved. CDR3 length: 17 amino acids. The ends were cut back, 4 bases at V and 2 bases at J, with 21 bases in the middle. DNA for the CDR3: TGTGCCAGCAGTTATGGAGCCCCTTTCGAAAAAACCTACGAGCAGTACTTC. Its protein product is CASSYGAPFEKTYEQYF.

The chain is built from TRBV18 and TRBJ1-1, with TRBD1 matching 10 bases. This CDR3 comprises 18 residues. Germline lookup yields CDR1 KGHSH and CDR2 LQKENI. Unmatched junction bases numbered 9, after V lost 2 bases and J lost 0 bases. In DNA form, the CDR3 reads TGTGCCAGCTCACCAGAAGTAGACAGGGGGCCCATGAACACTGAAGCTTTCTTT. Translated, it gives CASSPEVDRGPMNTEAFF.

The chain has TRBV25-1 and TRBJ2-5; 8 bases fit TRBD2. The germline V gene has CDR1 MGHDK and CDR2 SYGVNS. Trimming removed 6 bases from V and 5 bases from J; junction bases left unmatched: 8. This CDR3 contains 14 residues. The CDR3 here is CASSVGGGWETQYF. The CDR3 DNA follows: TGTGCCAGCAGCGTCGGGGGGGGCTGGGAGACCCAGTACTTC.

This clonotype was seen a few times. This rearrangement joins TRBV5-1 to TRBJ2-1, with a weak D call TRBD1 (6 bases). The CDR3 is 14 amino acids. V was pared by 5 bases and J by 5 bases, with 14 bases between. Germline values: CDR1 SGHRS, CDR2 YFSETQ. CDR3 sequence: CASSAVDRNNEQFF. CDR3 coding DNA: TGCGCCAGCAGTGCCGTGGACAGAAACAATGAGCAGTTCTTC.